What follows is one T cell receptor beta chain and its context. The antigen is unknown. This specimen belongs to a study of cytomegalovirus exposure and HLA in healthy donors. The ends lost 1 base at V and 0 bases at J; junction bases unmatched: 4. The V gene's germline CDR1 is SGHRS and CDR2 YFSETQ. The CDR3 is 16 amino acids. The PCR ran on 60 Vbeta and 13 Jbeta primers. Only in-frame clones appear in the TCRdb table, and some are missing; sequencing was by immunoSEQ multiplex PCR. The sample yields under 200,000 clones, about nine tenths seen once. Overall study findings and caveats: Cytomegalovirus association was assigned to about 150 TCR beta chains.

Each donor's status was that of a healthy bone marrow donor. The sample taken for sequencing was PBMCs. The receptor was derived from a boy younger than 10 in good health and CMV-seronegative. The V gene is TRBV5-1, the J gene TRBJ2-1, with 7 bases identical to TRBD1. This CDR3 reads CASSLKGASSYNEQFF. The CDR3, as DNA: TGCGCCAGCAGCTTGAAGGGGGCGAGCTCCTACAATGAGCAGTTCTTC.